Following are 2 T cell receptor beta chains from one sample sequenced in a study of cytomegalovirus exposure and HLA in healthy donors. The PCR ran on 60 Vbeta and 13 Jbeta primers. Profiled with immunoSEQ multiplex PCR; TCRdb holds only in-frame clones, not every one. The profile shows 95,000 to 150,000 clones, around four fifths of them singletons. Sequences were obtained from PBMCs. All receptors come from a middle-aged woman in good health and CMV-seropositive.

This clone was detected only once. The V gene is TRBV6-1, the J gene TRBJ2-1; unclear D gene. Trimming took 7 bases from V and 6 from J, leaving 7 bases between them. The CDR3 covers 11 residues. CDR1 is MNHNS, CDR2 SASEGT, per germline. The CDR3 coding sequence is TGTGCCAGCACCAACAGCAATGAGCAGTTCTTC. It yields the protein CASTNSNEQFF.

J is TRBJ2-3 and V is TRBV7-8, with TRBD2 matching over 8 bases. This CDR3 spans 16 amino acids. The junction had 8 bases not matched to a gene; V was cut back by 6 bases and J by 0 bases. Germline V gene sequence: CDR1 SGHVS, CDR2 FQNEAQ. CDR3 coding DNA: TGTGCCAGCAGTCCCCCTAGCGGGCCGAGCACAGATACGCAGTATTTT. Protein sequence: CASSPPSGPSTDTQYF.